The present T cell receptor (beta chain) was sequenced within a study of identical twins. Study-level findings and limits: The study found excess low generation probability among twin-shared out-of-frame alpha sequences. Excess sharing by twins proved weaker in beta out-of-frame sequences.

The germline V gene has CDR1 MNHEY and CDR2 SMNVEV (reference sequence). The CDR3 runs to 16 residues. V lost 7 bases, J lost 3 bases, and 19 bases lay in between. This clonotype has just a few counts. Its antigen is not identified. TCRdb redid the calling of the 5' RACE reads with MiXCR, one entry per CDR3 protein. The sample holds 200,000 to 250,000 distinct CDR3 sequences, 7.5% seen once. The data were also submitted as part of a second study, on yellow fever vaccine responses in identical twins.

This TCR came from a woman in her late teens or twenties in good health. Sequenced sample: CD8+ T cells sorted from blood. The rearrangement joins TRBV27 to TRBJ2-1; D may match TRBD1 or TRBD2 (5 bases each). CDR3 loop: CASTSWARGLYNEQFF. The DNA of the CDR3 is TGTGCCAGCACCTCGTGGGCCCGGGGCCTCTACAATGAGCAGTTCTTC.